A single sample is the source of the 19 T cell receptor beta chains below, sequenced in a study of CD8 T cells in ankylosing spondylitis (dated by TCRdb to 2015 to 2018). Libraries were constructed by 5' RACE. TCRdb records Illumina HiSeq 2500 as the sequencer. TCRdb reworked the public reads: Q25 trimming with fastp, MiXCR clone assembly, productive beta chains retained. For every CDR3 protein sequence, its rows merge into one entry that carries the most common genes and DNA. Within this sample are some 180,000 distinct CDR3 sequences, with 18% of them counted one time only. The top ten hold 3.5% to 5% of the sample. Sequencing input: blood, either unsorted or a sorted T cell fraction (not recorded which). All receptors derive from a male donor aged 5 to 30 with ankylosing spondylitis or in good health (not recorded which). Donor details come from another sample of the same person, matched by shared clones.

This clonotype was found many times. CDR3 protein: CASSQETSLVRTQYF. CDR3 bases: TGCGCCAGCAGCCAAGAAACCAGCCTGGTCCGGACCCAGTACTTC. The V call is TRBV4-3, the J call TRBJ2-5; D is unclear. V was shortened by 0 bases and J by 7 bases, with 15 bases between the two germline ends. Germline loops: CDR1 LGHNA, CDR2 YSLEER. The CDR3 loop spans 15 amino acids.

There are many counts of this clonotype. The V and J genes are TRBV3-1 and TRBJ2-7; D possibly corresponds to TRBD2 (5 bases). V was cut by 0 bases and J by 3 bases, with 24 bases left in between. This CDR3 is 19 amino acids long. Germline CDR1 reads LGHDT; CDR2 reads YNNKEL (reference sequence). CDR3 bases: TGTGCCAGCAGCCAAGAAGGTCCAGCTTCCGGGATGTTACACTACGAGCAGTACGTC. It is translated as CASSQEGPASGMLHYEQYV.

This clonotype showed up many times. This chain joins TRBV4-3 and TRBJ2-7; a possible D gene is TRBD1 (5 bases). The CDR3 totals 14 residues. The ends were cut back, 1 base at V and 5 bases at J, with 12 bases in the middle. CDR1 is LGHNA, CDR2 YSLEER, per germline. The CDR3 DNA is TGCGCCAGCAGCCAAGGGGGCAGCCTGGACGAGCAGTACTTC. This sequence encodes CASSQGGSLDEQYF.

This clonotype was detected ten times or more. The CDR3 DNA reads TGCGCCAGCAGCCAAGGAGGGTTAAATCAGCCCCAGCATTTT. Translated, it gives CASSQGGLNQPQHF. The chain combines TRBV4-1 with TRBJ1-5; D gene unclear. CDR1 is MGHRA, CDR2 YSYEKL, per germline. The germline V and J ends were trimmed by 1 base and 4 bases, with 8 bases remaining between them. This CDR3 contains 14 residues.

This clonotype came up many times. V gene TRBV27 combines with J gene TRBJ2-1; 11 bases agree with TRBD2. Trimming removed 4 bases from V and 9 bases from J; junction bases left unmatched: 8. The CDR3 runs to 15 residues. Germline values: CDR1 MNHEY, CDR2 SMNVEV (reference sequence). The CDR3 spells CASSSGLAGDGEQFF. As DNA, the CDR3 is TGTGCCAGCAGTTCCGGACTAGCGGGTGACGGTGAGCAGTTCTTC.

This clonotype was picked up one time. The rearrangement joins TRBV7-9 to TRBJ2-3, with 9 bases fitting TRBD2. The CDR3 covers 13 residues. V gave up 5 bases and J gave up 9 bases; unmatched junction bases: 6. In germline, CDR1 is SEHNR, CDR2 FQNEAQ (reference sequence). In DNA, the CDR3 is TGTGCCAGCAGCGGACTAGCGTCGGGAACGCAGTATTTT. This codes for CASSGLASGTQYF.

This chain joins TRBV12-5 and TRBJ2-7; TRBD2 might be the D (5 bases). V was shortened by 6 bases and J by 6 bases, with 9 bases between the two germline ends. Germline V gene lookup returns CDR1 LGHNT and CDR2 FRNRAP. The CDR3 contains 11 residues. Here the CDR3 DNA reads TGTGCTAGTGGCCGGGGTTCCGAGCAGTACGTC. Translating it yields CASGRGSEQYV.

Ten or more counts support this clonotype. CDR3 sequence: CASSLSTGFRTDTQYF. The CDR3 region has the DNA TGCGCCAGCAGCTTGTCAACGGGCTTTCGCACAGATACGCAGTATTTT. The chain carries TRBV5-1 and TRBJ2-3; no reliable D call. The V end was cut by 1 base, the J end by 1 base, with 13 bases between. The V gene's germline CDR1 is SGHRS and CDR2 YFSETQ. The CDR3 has 16 amino acids.

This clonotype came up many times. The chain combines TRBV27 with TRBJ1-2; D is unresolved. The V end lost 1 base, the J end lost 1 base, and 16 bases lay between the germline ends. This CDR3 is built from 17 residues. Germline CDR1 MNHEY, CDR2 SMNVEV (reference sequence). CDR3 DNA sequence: TGTGCCAGCAGTTTATTAGTCGGCCCGGGGTTTAACTATGGCTACACCTTC. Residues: CASSLLVGPGFNYGYTF.

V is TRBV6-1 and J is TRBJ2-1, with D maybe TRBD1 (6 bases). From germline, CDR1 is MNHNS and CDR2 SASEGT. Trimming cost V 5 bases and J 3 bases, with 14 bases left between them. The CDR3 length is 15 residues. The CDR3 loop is CASSQGWENYNEQFF. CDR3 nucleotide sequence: TGTGCCAGCAGTCAGGGGTGGGAGAACTACAATGAGCAGTTCTTC.

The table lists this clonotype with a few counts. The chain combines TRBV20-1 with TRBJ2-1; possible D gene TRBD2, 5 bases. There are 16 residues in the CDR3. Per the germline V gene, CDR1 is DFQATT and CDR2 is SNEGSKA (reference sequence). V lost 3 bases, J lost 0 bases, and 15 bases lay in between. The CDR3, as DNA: TGCAGTGCTAGGGGCATCGAGCGGAGCTCCTACAATGAGCAGTTCTTC. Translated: CSARGIERSSYNEQFF.

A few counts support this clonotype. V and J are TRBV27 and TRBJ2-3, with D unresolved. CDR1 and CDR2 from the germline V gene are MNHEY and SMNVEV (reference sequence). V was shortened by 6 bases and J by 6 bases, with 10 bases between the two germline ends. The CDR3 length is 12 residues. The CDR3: CASRTGADTQYF. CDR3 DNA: TGTGCCAGCAGGACTGGAGCTGATACGCAGTATTTT.

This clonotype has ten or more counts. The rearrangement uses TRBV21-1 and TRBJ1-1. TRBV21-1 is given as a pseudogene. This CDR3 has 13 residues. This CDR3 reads CASSKGINTEAFF. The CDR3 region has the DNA TGTGCCAGCAGCAAAGGGATTAACACTGAAGCTTTCTTT.

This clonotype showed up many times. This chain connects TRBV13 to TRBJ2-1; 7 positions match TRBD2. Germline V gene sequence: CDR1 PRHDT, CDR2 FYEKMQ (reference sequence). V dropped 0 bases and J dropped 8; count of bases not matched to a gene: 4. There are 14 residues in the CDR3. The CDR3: CASSLGLAADEQFF. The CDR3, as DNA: TGTGCCAGCAGCTTAGGCCTAGCGGCGGATGAGCAGTTCTTC.

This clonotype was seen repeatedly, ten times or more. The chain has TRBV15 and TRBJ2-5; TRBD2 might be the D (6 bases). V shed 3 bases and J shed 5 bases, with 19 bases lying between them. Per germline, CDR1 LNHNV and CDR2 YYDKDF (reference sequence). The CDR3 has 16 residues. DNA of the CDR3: TGTGCCACCAGCAGTCTCCAGGGACTTCCATTGGAGACCCAGTACTTC. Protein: CATSSLQGLPLETQYF.

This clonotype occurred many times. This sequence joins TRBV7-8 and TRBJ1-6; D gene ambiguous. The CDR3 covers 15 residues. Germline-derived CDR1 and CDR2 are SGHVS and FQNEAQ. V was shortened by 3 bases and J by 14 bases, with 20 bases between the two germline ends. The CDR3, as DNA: TGTGCCAGCAGCTTGGAGGACTTCCTCCCATCCACCCTCCACTTT. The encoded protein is CASSLEDFLPSTLHF.

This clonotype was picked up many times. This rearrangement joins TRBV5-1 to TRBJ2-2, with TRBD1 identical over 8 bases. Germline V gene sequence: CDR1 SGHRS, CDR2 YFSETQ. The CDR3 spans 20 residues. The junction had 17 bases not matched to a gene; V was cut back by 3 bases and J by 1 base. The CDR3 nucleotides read TGCGCCAGCAGCTACCTCCCCGGACAGGGAAGGACGGGGAACACCGGGGAGCTGTTTTTT. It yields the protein CASSYLPGQGRTGNTGELFF.

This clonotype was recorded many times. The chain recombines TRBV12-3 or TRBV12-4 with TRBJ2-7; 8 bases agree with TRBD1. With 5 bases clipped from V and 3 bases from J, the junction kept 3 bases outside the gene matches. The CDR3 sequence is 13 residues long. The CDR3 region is CASSAGTGYEQYF. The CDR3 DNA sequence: TGTGCCAGCAGTGCCGGGACAGGCTACGAGCAGTACTTC.

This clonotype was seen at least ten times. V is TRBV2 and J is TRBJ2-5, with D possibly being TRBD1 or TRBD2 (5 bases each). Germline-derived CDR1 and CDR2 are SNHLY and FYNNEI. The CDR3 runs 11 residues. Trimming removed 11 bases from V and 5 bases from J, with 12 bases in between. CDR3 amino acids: CAGGVRETQYF. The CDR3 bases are TGTGCCGGGGGAGTGAGGGAGACCCAGTACTTC.